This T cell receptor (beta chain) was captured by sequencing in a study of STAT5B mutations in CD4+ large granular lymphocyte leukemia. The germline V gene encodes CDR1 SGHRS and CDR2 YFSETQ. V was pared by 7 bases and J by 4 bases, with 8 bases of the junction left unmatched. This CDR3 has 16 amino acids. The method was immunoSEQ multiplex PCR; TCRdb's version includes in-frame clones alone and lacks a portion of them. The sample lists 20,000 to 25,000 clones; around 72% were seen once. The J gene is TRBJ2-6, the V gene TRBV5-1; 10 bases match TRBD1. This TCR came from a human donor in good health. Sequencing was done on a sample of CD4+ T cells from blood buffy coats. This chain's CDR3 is CASARTGGSGANVLTF. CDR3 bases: TGCGCCAGCGCCCGGACAGGGGGATCCGGGGCCAACGTCCTGACTTTC.